Below, 31 T cell receptor beta chains from the same sample are listed, as sequenced in a study of neurological immune-mediated disorders. Described time point: longitudinal time-point 3. Via MiXCR, TCRdb re-called the 5' RACE reads, giving one row per CDR3 protein. The sample holds over 90,000 distinct CDR3 sequences, 11% seen once. The sequenced sample was PBMCs. Receptors were obtained from a female donor with HTLV-1-associated myelopathy (HAM/TSP).

The genes are TRBV4-1 and TRBJ2-7; D is possibly TRBD2 (6 bases). V lost 3 bases, J lost 2 bases, and 11 bases lay in between. The CDR3 loop spans 14 amino acids. Germline V CDR1 and CDR2: MGHRA, YSYEKL. CDR3 in amino acids: CASSQGLPTYEQYF. The DNA for the CDR3 is TGCGCCAGCAGCCAGGGACTTCCTACCTACGAGCAGTACTTC.

Comment on this clonotype: This may arise from a read error, as a much more abundant clone is one base away. The chain couples TRBV2 to TRBJ1-6, with TRBD1 as a possible D gene (5 bases). The CDR3 sequence is 15 residues long. The germline gives CDR1 SNHLY, CDR2 FYNNEI. The CDR3 DNA sequence: TGTGTCAGCAGTGAGGGGCCAGCGAGTAATTCACCCCTCCACTTT. Its translation is CVSSEGPASNSPLHF.

In its sample, this clonotype was seen a few times. The chain links TRBV6-5 to TRBJ2-4; no clear D gene. Germline V gene sequence: CDR1 MNHEY, CDR2 SVGAGI. The CDR3 spans 15 residues. Trimming shortened V by 4 bases and J by 0 bases, and 10 bases separated the two germline ends. The CDR3 sequence is CASSSRHSAKNIQYF. The DNA of the CDR3 is TGTGCCAGCAGTTCCAGACATTCAGCCAAAAACATTCAGTACTTC.

This clonotype was seen repeatedly, ten times or more. The chain recombines TRBV6-5 with TRBJ1-2, with D perhaps matching TRBD1 (6 bases). The CDR3 has 14 amino acids. CDR1 is MNHEY and CDR2 is SVGAGI in the germline V gene. Trimming stripped 2 bases from V and 5 bases from J, with 12 bases between. CDR3 loop: CASSYRDKLYGYTF. For the CDR3, the DNA is TGTGCCAGCAGTTACAGGGACAAGCTATATGGCTACACCTTC.

This clonotype was observed at least ten times. The V call is TRBV20-1, the J call TRBJ2-5; D remains ambiguous. The germline CDR1 and CDR2 sequences are DFQATT and SNEGSKA (reference sequence). The CDR3 loop spans 15 amino acids. Between the trimmed V and J ends, which lost 0 bases and 1 base, there was a span of 12 bases. Written as DNA, the CDR3 is TGCAGTGCTAGAGACCGGGTGGGAACCCAAGAGACCCAGTACTTC. Its protein product is CSARDRVGTQETQYF.

This clonotype was recorded many times. V is TRBV3-1 and J is TRBJ2-7; D is undetermined. The CDR3 loop spans 12 amino acids. From germline, CDR1 is LGHDT and CDR2 YNNKEL (reference sequence). Trimming stripped 4 bases from V and 3 bases from J, with 7 bases between. The CDR3: CASSLSDYEQYF. For the CDR3, the DNA is TGTGCCAGCAGCCTAAGCGACTACGAGCAGTACTTC.

This clonotype was recorded at least ten times. The chain couples TRBV7-2 to TRBJ2-4; D assignment may be TRBD1 or TRBD2 (5 bases each). This CDR3 is 17 amino acids long. Germline V lookup: CDR1 SGHTA, CDR2 FQGNSA. V lost 5 bases, J lost 0 bases, and 17 bases lay in between. The CDR3 loop is CASSPKPGPKAKNIQYF. The DNA for the CDR3 is TGTGCCAGCAGCCCAAAGCCGGGACCCAAAGCCAAAAACATTCAGTACTTC.

This clonotype was found many times. The junction differs from germline at one of its ends, possibly a read error. The V and J genes are TRBV5-1 and TRBJ1-1; no definite D call. This CDR3 is 14 amino acids long. Germline CDR1 reads SGHRS; CDR2 reads YFSETQ. DNA of the CDR3: TGCGCCAGCAGCTTGCTCGGGAAGAACAATGAAGCTTTCTTT. Protein: CASSLLGKNNEAFF.

The chain carries TRBV5-1 and TRBJ2-1, with D tentatively TRBD2 (5 bases). V lost 3 bases and J 12 bases, leaving 19 bases between the germline ends. Germline V gene lookup returns CDR1 SGHRS and CDR2 YFSETQ. This CDR3 region has 14 residues. The CDR3 loop reads CASSSGANRDTQFF. The CDR3 nucleotides read TGCGCCAGCAGCTCAGGAGCTAATCGGGATACGCAGTTCTTC.

This clonotype was seen only a few times. The chain joins TRBV5-1 to TRBJ2-7; 11 bases match TRBD1. The V and J ends lost 3 bases and 6 bases, in that order; junction bases with no gene match: 5. The germline gives CDR1 SGHRS, CDR2 YFSETQ. This CDR3 comprises 14 residues. The CDR3 DNA reads as TGCGCCAGCAGCTCAGGACAGGGGGCTACCGAGCAGTACTTC. Protein product: CASSSGQGATEQYF.

This clonotype was counted a few times. V and J are TRBV6-5 and TRBJ1-6, with 7 bases lining up with TRBD1. The length of the CDR3 is 16 residues. V lost 6 bases to trimming and J lost 2 bases; unmatched junction nucleotides: 7. In germline, CDR1 is MNHEY, CDR2 SVGAGI. CDR3: CASRYEGATYNSPLHF. The CDR3 DNA is TGTGCCAGCAGATACGAGGGGGCCACCTATAATTCACCCCTCCACTTT.

This clonotype was seen only once. A much larger clone differs from this one at a single base, so this may be a read error. Lacking the conserved final phenylalanine or tryptophan, this CDR3 likely reflects a read error. The rearrangement links TRBV7-9 to TRBJ2-5, with D tentatively TRBD1 or TRBD2 (5 bases each). Germline V lookup: CDR1 SEHNR, CDR2 FQNEAQ (reference sequence). The CDR3 totals 15 residues. V gave up 2 bases and J gave up 1 base, with 11 bases separating them. The chain's CDR3 is CASSLNIGTQETQYI. The CDR3 nucleotides read TGTGCCAGCAGCTTAAATATTGGGACCCAAGAGACCCAGTACATC.

The sample holds many counts of this clonotype. V gene TRBV5-1 combines with J gene TRBJ1-4; a possible D gene is TRBD1 (5 bases). V lost 4 bases to trimming and J lost 0 bases, with 16 bases between them. This CDR3 comprises 17 residues. CDR1 and CDR2 from the germline V gene are SGHRS and YFSETQ. The CDR3 DNA is TGCGCCAGCAGCCCAGGGACGGGGACCGCAACTAATGAAAAACTGTTTTTT. As protein: CASSPGTGTATNEKLFF.

This clonotype is termed medium-sized. V is TRBV20-1 and J is TRBJ2-5; D is unresolved. Germline CDR1 is DFQATT and CDR2 is SNEGSKA (reference sequence). The CDR3 extends over 15 amino acids. The V end was cut by 2 bases, the J end by 1 base, with 14 bases between. CDR3 nucleotides: TGCAGTGCTAGACCCTTATTGTCCCCCCAAGAGACCCAGTACTTC. This gives the protein CSARPLLSPQETQYF.

This clonotype was seen at least ten times. The chain is built from TRBV20-1 and TRBJ2-1, with 7 bases that match TRBD2. This CDR3 spans 13 amino acids. Germline V lookup: CDR1 DFQATT, CDR2 SNEGSKA (reference sequence). J lost 4 bases, V lost 3 bases, and 3 bases had no gene match. CDR3 sequence: CSAREGLYNEQFF. CDR3 bases: TGCAGTGCTAGGGAGGGACTATACAATGAGCAGTTCTTC.

The V gene is TRBV27, the J gene TRBJ1-6, with TRBD1 matching over 9 bases. Germline values: CDR1 MNHEY, CDR2 SMNVEV (reference sequence). J lost 5 bases, V lost 3 bases, and 5 bases had no gene match. This CDR3 has 16 residues. CDR3 region: CASSFRTGENNSPLHF. The CDR3 nucleotides are TGTGCCAGCAGTTTCCGGACAGGGGAGAATAATTCACCCCTCCACTTT.

This clonotype has a count of ten or more. This sequence joins TRBV28 and TRBJ1-5; D unresolved. The V gene lost 6 bases and the J gene lost 2 bases, with 14 bases spanning the gap. The germline V gene encodes CDR1 MDHEN and CDR2 SYDVKM. The CDR3 consists of 15 residues. The CDR3 DNA reads TGTGCCAGCAGGCTTCCGGGCCACCGCAATCAGCCCCAGCATTTT. It translates to CASRLPGHRNQPQHF.

The sample holds many counts of this clonotype. The chain couples TRBV29-1 to TRBJ2-7; unclear D gene. V was pared by 6 bases and J by 3 bases, with 12 bases between. Germline V gives CDR1 SQVTM, CDR2 ANQGSEA. The CDR3 contains 12 residues. The CDR3 DNA sequence: TGCAGCGTCCGAATTCAGAACTACGAGCAGTACTTC. This encodes CSVRIQNYEQYF.

Concerning this clonotype itself: This may be a read error: a much more frequent sequence differs by one nucleotide. This chain links TRBV5-1 with TRBJ2-1, with D possibly TRBD1 on 5 matching bases. Per the germline V gene, CDR1 is SGHRS and CDR2 is YFSETQ. Trimming took 4 bases from V and 7 from J, leaving 15 bases between them. The CDR3 runs 14 residues. The CDR3 is CASSRLGKGNEQFF. DNA of the CDR3: TGCGCCAGCAGCCGTCTAGGGAAGGGGAATGAGCAGTTCTTC.

Concerning this clonotype: A much larger clone differs by one base, so this may be a read error. V gene TRBV6-6 combines with J gene TRBJ2-1, with D possibly TRBD2 on 6 matching bases. The CDR3 loop spans 17 amino acids. V lost 4 bases and J 3 bases, leaving 19 bases between the germline ends. CDR1 and CDR2 (germline): MNHNY, SVGAGI (reference sequence). The CDR3 sequence: CASSSPLLVGGYNEQFF. The CDR3, as DNA: TGTGCCAGCAGTTCCCCCTTACTAGTGGGGGGCTACAATGAGCAGTTCTTC.

This clonotype was detected ten times or more. The gene calls are TRBV5-1 and TRBJ2-7, with TRBD2 as a possible D gene (7 bases). This CDR3 region has 14 residues. Trimming stripped 4 bases from V and 5 bases from J, with 16 bases between. Germline V lookup: CDR1 SGHRS, CDR2 YFSETQ. The chain's CDR3 is CASSGGAAPNEQYF. The DNA for the CDR3 is TGCGCCAGCAGCGGGGGGGCTGCCCCCAACGAGCAGTACTTC.

This clonotype came up many times. The V and J genes are TRBV5-1 and TRBJ2-5; D tentatively reads TRBD1 or TRBD2 (5 bases each). CDR3 size: 15 residues. Germline V gene lookup returns CDR1 SGHRS and CDR2 YFSETQ. V was pared by 4 bases and J by 4 bases, with 17 bases between. CDR3 in amino acids: CASSPGRGPPETQYF. CDR3 in DNA: TGCGCCAGCAGCCCTGGACGGGGACCCCCAGAGACCCAGTACTTC.

Many counts were recorded for this clonotype. This chain links TRBV5-8 with TRBJ1-5; a weak D match, TRBD1 (6 bases). The V and J ends lost 4 bases and 2 bases respectively, with 7 bases between them. The CDR3 sequence is 13 residues long. Germline assignment: CDR1 SGHTS and CDR2 YDEGEE. In nucleotides, the CDR3 is TGTGCCAGCAGCGGACAGCGCAATCAGCCCCAGCATTTT. Residues: CASSGQRNQPQHF.

This clonotype occurred many times. The chain joins TRBV5-1 to TRBJ1-1; TRBD1 is a possible D gene (5 bases). This CDR3 region has 14 residues. Trimming left V 2 bases short and J 1 base short, with 9 bases between. Germline V gene sequence: CDR1 SGHRS, CDR2 YFSETQ. The CDR3 DNA is TGCGCCAGCAGCTTCCGGGGCTCGAACACTGAAGCTTTCTTT. Translating gives CASSFRGSNTEAFF.

This clonotype was recorded many times. The chain employs TRBV5-1 and TRBJ1-5, with D unresolved. The V and J ends lost 4 bases and 4 bases respectively, with 12 bases between them. The CDR3 has 14 amino acids. Germline-derived CDR1 and CDR2 are SGHRS and YFSETQ. Here the CDR3 DNA reads TGCGCCAGCAGCCTAGATTTCCCGAATCAGCCCCAGCATTTT. It encodes CASSLDFPNQPQHF.

This clonotype was counted only a few times. This chain links TRBV2 with TRBJ1-5; D not resolved. Trimming took 7 bases from V and 3 from J, leaving 16 bases between them. CDR3 length: 15 residues. In germline, CDR1 is SNHLY, CDR2 FYNNEI. This chain's CDR3 is CASKVGHGVNQPQHF. DNA of the CDR3: TGTGCCAGCAAGGTCGGTCACGGAGTCAATCAGCCCCAGCATTTT.

V and J are TRBV27 and TRBJ2-7; a possible D gene is TRBD2 (5 bases). The CDR3 has 13 residues. The V gene lost 3 bases and the J gene lost 1 base, with 7 bases spanning the gap. Looked up from germline, CDR1 is MNHEY and CDR2 is SMNVEV (reference sequence). The CDR3 nucleotides are TGTGCCAGCAGTTTCCCGGGGTCCTACGAGCAGTACTTC. It encodes CASSFPGSYEQYF.

The sample holds many counts of this clonotype. V is TRBV7-2 and J is TRBJ2-7; D is uncertain. The CDR3 loop spans 13 amino acids. CDR1 is SGHTA, CDR2 FQGNSA, per germline. V was trimmed by 3 bases and J by 6 bases, leaving 12 bases between them. CDR3 DNA: TGTGCCAGCAGCTTTGAGCGCCGACGCGAGCAGTACTTC. This codes for CASSFERRREQYF.

The rearrangement joins TRBV5-1 to TRBJ2-2; perhaps TRBD1 as D (6 bases). Germline V gene sequence: CDR1 SGHRS, CDR2 YFSETQ. Trimming left V 3 bases short and J 5 bases short, with 14 bases between. The CDR3 sequence is 15 residues long. The CDR3 loop is CASSWLGAQTGELFF. In DNA form, the CDR3 reads TGCGCCAGCAGCTGGTTGGGGGCGCAAACCGGGGAGCTGTTTTTT. Full variable domain (missing parts from reference TRBV5-1 and TRBJ2-2): KAGVTQTPRYLIKTRGQQVTLSCSPISGHRSVSWYQQTPGQGLQFLFEYFSETQRNKGNFPGRFSGRQFSNSRSEMNVSTLELGDSALYLCASSWLGAQTGELFFGEGSRLTVL.

At least ten counts were recorded for this clonotype. The rearrangement uses TRBV20-1 and TRBJ1-3; 7 nucleotides line up with TRBD1. This CDR3 is 15 amino acids long. In germline, CDR1 is DFQATT, CDR2 SNEGSKA (reference sequence). Trimming cost V 7 bases and J 0 bases; bases outside gene matches: 9. The CDR3 region has the DNA TGCAGTGTTCCGAGAGGGGGCCTCTCTGGAAACACCATATATTTT. This sequence encodes CSVPRGGLSGNTIYF.

This rearrangement joins TRBV5-1 to TRBJ2-7; either TRBD1 or TRBD2 may supply D (5 bases each). The CDR3 totals 16 residues. Germline V gives CDR1 SGHRS, CDR2 YFSETQ. Trimming took 4 bases from V and 5 from J, leaving 22 bases between them. The CDR3 region is CASSPGLAGLGDEQYF. CDR3 DNA: TGCGCCAGCAGCCCGGGATTGGCAGGCTTAGGGGACGAGCAGTACTTC.